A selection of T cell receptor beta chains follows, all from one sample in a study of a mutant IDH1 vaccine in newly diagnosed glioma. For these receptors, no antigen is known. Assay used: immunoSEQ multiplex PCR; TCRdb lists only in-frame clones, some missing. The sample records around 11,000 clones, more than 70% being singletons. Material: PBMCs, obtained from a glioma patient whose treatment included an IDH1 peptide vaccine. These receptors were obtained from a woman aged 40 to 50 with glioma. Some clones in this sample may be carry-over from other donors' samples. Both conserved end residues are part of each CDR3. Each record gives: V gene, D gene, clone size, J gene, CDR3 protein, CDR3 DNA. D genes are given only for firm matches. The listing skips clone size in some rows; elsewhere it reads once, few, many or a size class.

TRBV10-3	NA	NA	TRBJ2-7	CAIGWGPYEQYF	TGTGCCATCGGGTGGGGCCCCTACGAGCAGTACTTC
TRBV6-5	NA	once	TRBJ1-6	CASSGGTNSPLHF	TGTGCCAGCAGCGGGGGCACTAATTCACCCCTCCACTTT
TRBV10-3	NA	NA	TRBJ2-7	CAISQTQGYEQYF	TGTGCCATCAGCCAAACCCAGGGCTACGAGCAGTACTTC
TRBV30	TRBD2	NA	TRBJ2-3	CAWSAPVRLAGTDTQYF	TGTGCCTGGAGTGCGCCCGTCCGACTAGCAGGGACAGATACGCAGTATTTT
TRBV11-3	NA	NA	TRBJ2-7	CASSPSGGYEQYF	TGTGCCAGCAGCCCCTCAGGGGGGTACGAGCAGTACTTC
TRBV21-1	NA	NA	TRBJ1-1	CASNFSPGSSPEAFF	TGTGCCAGCAACTTTTCTCCGGGCTCCTCGCCTGAAGCTTTCTTT
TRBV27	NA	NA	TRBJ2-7	CASSLTGHFSYEQYF	TGTGCCAGCAGTTTAACAGGACACTTCTCCTACGAGCAGTACTTC
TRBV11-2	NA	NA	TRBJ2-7	CASSSKEKEQYF	TGTGCCAGCAGCAGCAAAGAGAAGGAGCAGTACTTC
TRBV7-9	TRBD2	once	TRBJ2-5	CASSPAGGGETQYF	TGTGCCAGCAGTCCTGCGGGGGGCGGAGAGACCCAGTACTTC
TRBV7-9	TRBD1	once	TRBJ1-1	CASSLAGLDRATEAFF	TGTGCCAGCAGCTTAGCTGGACTGGACAGGGCCACTGAAGCTTTCTTT
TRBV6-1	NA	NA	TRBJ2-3	CASTLEGTPDTQYF	TGTGCCAGCACCTTAGAAGGGACACCAGATACGCAGTATTTT
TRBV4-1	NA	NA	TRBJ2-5	CASSQVPRSGQETQYF	TGCGCCAGCAGCCAAGTCCCCCGAAGCGGCCAAGAGACCCAGTACTTC
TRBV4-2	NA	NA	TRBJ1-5	CASSQGWPVGNQPQHF	TGTGCCAGCAGCCAAGGCTGGCCGGTTGGCAATCAGCCCCAGCATTTT
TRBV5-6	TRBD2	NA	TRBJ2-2	CASPGTSANTGELFF	TGTGCCAGCCCCGGGACTAGCGCGAACACCGGGGAGCTGTTTTTT
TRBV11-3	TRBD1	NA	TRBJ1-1	CASRVPLTGGNTEAFF	TGTGCCAGCAGGGTTCCGCTGACAGGGGGGAACACTGAAGCTTTCTTT
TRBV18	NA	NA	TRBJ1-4	CASSPRRPATNEKLFF	TGTGCCAGCTCACCACGCAGGCCTGCAACTAATGAAAAACTGTTTTTT
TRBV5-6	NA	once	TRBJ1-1	CASSPFLGTEAFF	TGTGCCAGCAGCCCTTTTTTGGGCACTGAAGCTTTCTTT
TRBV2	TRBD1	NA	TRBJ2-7	CASTYSGQANYEQYF	TGTGCCAGCACATATTCAGGACAGGCGAACTACGAGCAGTACTTC
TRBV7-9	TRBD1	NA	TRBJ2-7	CASSLIETGKDEQYF	TGTGCCAGCAGCTTGATCGAGACAGGGAAGGACGAGCAGTACTTC
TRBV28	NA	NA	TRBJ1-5	CASSAPPPAPQHF	TGTGCCAGCAGTGCCCCTCCCCCGGCCCCCCAGCATTTT
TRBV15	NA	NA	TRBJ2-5	CATSIGGTQETQYF	TGTGCCACCAGCATCGGAGGCACCCAAGAGACCCAGTACTTC
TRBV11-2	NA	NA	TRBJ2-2	CASSFTQGRELFF	TGTGCCAGCAGCTTCACCCAGGGGCGGGAGCTGTTTTTT
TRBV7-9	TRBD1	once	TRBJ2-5	CASSLPGQQETQYF	TGTGCCAGCAGCTTACCGGGACAGCAAGAGACCCAGTACTTC
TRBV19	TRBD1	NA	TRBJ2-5	CASSTGVSETQYF	TGTGCCAGTAGCACAGGGGTCAGCGAGACCCAGTACTTC
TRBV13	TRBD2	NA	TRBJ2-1	CASSGGLAGDNEQFF	TGTGCCAGCAGCGGTGGACTAGCGGGGGACAATGAGCAGTTCTTC
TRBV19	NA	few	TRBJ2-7	CASRETLTSYEQYF	TGTGCCAGTAGGGAGACTCTCACCTCCTACGAGCAGTACTTC
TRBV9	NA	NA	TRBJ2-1	CASSGPINEQFF	TGTGCCAGCAGCGGACCAATAAATGAGCAGTTCTTC
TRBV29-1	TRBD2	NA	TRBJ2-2	CSARGTSGVSNTGELFF	TGCAGCGCGAGGGGGACTAGCGGGGTTTCGAACACCGGGGAGCTGTTTTTT
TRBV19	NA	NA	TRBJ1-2	CASSIGRGDYGYTF	TGTGCCAGTAGTATAGGAAGGGGGGACTATGGCTACACCTTC
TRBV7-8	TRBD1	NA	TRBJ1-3	CASSLQGASGNTIYF	TGTGCCAGCAGCTTACAGGGGGCGTCGGGAAACACCATATATTTT
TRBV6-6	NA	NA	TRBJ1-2	CASSYGINYGYTF	TGTGCCAGCAGTTATGGGATAAACTATGGCTACACCTTC
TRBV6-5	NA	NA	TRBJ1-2	CASSPDSFYGYTF	TGTGCCAGCAGTCCGGACAGCTTCTATGGCTACACCTTC
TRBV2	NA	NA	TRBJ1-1	CASSEDSANTEAFF	TGTGCCAGCAGTGAAGACAGTGCGAACACTGAAGCTTTCTTT
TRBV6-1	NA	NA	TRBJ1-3	CASRKDGSPGNTIYF	TGTGCCAGCAGGAAGGACGGGTCTCCCGGAAACACCATATATTTT
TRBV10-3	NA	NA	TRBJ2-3	CAISEEVARTDTQYF	TGTGCCATCAGTGAGGAGGTAGCCCGCACAGATACGCAGTATTTT
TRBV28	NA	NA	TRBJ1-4	CASTERGREEKLFF	TGTGCCAGCACCGAGAGAGGGCGGGAAGAAAAACTGTTTTTT
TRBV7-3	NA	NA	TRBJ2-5	CASSLGERETQYF	TGTGCCAGCAGCTTAGGGGAGAGGGAGACCCAGTACTTC
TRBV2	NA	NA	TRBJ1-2	CASSEITGNGYTF	TGTGCCAGCAGTGAAATTACAGGGAATGGCTACACCTTC
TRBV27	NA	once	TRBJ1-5	CASSPGAVGNQPQHF	TGTGCCAGCAGTCCCGGGGCCGTGGGCAATCAGCCCCAGCATTTT
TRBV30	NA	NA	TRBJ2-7	CAWATGSHEQYF	TGTGCCTGGGCAACAGGGTCCCACGAGCAGTACTTC
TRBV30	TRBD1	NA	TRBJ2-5	CAWGRQGAETQYF	TGTGCCTGGGGCCGACAGGGGGCCGAGACCCAGTACTTC
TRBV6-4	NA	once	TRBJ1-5	CASSEQASNQPQHF	TGTGCCAGCAGTGAACAGGCTAGCAATCAGCCCCAGCATTTT
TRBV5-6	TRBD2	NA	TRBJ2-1	CASSSTVSGREEDNEQFF	TGTGCCAGCAGCTCGACGGTTAGCGGGAGGGAGGAGGACAATGAGCAGTTCTTC
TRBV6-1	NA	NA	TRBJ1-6	CASSELGRLNSPLHF	TGTGCCAGCAGTGAACTCGGGCGGCTTAATTCACCCCTCCACTTT
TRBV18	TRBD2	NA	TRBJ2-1	CASSLRLAGNEQFF	TGTGCCAGCTCACTCCGACTAGCGGGGAATGAGCAGTTCTTC
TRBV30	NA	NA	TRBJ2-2	CAWSMAGELFF	TGTGCCTGGAGTATGGCAGGGGAGCTGTTTTTT
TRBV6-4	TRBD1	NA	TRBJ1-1	CASSWTGRRPGMNTEAFF	TGTGCCAGCAGTTGGACAGGACGACGACCGGGCATGAACACTGAAGCTTTCTTT
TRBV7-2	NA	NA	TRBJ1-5	CASSLVGMGREPQHF	TGTGCCAGCAGCTTAGTAGGGATGGGGAGGGAGCCCCAGCATTTT
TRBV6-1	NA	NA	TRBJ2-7	CASSEQYGQVEQYF	TGTGCCAGCAGTGAACAATATGGCCAGGTCGAGCAGTACTTC